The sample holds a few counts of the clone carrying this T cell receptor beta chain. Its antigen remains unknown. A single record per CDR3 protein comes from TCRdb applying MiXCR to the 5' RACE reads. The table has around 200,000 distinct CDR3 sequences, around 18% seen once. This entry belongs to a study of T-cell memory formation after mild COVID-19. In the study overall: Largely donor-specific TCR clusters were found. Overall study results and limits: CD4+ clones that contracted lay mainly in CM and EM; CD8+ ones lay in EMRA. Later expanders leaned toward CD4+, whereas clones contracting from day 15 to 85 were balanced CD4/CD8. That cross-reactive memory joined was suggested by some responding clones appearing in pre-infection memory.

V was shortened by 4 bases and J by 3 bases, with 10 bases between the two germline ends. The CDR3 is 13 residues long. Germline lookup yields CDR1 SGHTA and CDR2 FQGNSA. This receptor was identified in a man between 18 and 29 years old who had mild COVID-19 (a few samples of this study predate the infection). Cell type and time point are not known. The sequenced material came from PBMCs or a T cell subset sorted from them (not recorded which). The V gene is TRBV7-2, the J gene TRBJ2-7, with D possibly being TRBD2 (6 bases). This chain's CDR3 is CASSSLGGYEQYF. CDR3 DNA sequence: TGTGCCAGCAGCTCCCTGGGGGGCTACGAGCAGTACTTC.